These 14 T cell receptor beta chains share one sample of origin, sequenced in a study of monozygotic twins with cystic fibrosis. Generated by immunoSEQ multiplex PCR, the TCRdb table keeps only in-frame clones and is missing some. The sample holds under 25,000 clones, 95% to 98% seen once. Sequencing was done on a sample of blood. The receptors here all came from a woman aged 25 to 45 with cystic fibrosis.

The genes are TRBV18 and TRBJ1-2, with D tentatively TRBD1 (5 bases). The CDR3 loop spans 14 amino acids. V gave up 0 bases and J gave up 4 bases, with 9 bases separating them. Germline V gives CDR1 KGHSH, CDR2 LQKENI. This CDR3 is CASSPPAGLYGYTF. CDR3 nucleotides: TGTGCCAGCTCACCACCCGCGGGGCTCTATGGCTACACCTTC.

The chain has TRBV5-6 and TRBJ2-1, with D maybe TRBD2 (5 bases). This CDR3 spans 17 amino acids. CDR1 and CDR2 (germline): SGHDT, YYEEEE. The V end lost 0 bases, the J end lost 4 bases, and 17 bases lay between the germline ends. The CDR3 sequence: CASSLGAGGGAYNEQFF. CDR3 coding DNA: TGTGCCAGCAGCTTGGGGGCCGGAGGCGGCGCATACAATGAGCAGTTCTTC.

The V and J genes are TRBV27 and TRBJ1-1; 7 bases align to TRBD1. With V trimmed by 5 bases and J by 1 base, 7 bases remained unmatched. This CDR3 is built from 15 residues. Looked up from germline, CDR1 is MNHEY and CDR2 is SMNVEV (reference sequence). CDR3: CASSPQGPQNTEAFF. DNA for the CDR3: TGTGCCAGCAGTCCACAGGGGCCTCAGAACACTGAAGCTTTCTTT.

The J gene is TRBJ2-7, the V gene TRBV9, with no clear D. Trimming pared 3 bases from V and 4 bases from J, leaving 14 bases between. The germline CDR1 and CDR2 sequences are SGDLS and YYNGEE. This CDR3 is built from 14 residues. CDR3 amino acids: CASSAASLGYEQYF. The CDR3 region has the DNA TGTGCCAGCAGCGCCGCGTCTCTGGGTTACGAGCAGTACTTC.

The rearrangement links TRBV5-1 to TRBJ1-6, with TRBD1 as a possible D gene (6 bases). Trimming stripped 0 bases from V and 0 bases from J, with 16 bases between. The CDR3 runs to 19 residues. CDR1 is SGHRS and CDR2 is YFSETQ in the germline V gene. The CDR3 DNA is TGCGCCAGCAGCTTGGGGCCTGACAGAGGGGGCTCCTATAATTCACCCCTCCACTTT. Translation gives CASSLGPDRGGSYNSPLHF.

The CDR3 coding sequence is TGTGCCAGCAGCCGACAGGGCATGAACACTGAAGCTTTCTTT. Protein: CASSRQGMNTEAFF. The chain couples TRBV11-2 to TRBJ1-1, with 7 positions matching TRBD1. V gave up 5 bases and J gave up 0 bases; unmatched junction bases: 3. The CDR3 runs 14 residues. Germline V gene data show CDR1 as SGHAT and CDR2 as FQNNGV. Full variable domain (rest looked up from reference TRBV11-2 and TRBJ1-1): EAGVAQSPRYKIIEKRQSVAFWCNPISGHATLYWYQQILGQGPKLLIQFQNNGVVDDSQLPKDRFSAERLKGVDSTLKIQPAKLEDSAVYLCASSRQGMNTEAFFGQGTRLTVV.

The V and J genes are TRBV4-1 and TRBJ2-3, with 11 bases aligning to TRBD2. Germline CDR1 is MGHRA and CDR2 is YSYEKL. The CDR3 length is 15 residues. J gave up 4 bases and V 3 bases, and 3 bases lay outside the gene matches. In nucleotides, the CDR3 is TGCGCCAGCAGCCACCGTAGCGGGGGGGCAGATACGCAGTATTTT. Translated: CASSHRSGGADTQYF.

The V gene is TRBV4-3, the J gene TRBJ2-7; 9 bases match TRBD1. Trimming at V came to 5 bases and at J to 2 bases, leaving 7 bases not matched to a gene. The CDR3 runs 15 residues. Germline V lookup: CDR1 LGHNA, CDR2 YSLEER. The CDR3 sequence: CASSSTGTGPYEQYF. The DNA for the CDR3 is TGCGCCAGCAGCAGTACCGGGACAGGGCCCTACGAGCAGTACTTC.

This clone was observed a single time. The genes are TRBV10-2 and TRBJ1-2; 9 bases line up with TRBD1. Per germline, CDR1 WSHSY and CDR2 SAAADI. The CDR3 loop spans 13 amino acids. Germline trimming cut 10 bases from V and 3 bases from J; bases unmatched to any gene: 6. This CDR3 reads CATLRTGDYGYTF. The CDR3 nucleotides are TGCGCCACCCTTCGGACAGGGGACTATGGCTACACCTTC.

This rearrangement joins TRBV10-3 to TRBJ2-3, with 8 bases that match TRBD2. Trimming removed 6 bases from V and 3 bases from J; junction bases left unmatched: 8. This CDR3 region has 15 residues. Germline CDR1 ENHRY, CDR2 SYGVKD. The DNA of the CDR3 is TGTGCCATCAGCAGTAGCGGGGCCACGACAGATACGCAGTATTTT. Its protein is CAISSSGATTDTQYF.

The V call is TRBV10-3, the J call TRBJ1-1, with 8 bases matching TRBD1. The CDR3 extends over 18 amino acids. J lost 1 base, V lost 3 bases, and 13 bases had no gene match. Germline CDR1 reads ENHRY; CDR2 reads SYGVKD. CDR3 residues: CAISDPRTGTSTNTEAFF. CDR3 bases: TGTGCCATCAGTGATCCAAGGACAGGGACCTCAACGAACACTGAAGCTTTCTTT.

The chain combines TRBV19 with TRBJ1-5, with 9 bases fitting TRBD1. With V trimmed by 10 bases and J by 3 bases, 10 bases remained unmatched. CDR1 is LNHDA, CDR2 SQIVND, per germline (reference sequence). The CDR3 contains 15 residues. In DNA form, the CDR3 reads TGTGCCACTCAACCGGGGACAGGGCCCAATCAGCCCCAGCATTTT. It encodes CATQPGTGPNQPQHF.

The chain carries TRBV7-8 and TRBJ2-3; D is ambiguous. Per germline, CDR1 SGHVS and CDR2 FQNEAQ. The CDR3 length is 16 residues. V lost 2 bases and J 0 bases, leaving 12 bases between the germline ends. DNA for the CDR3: TGTGCCAGCAGCTTACGGGCAGATCCTAGCACAGATACGCAGTATTTT. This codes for CASSLRADPSTDTQYF.

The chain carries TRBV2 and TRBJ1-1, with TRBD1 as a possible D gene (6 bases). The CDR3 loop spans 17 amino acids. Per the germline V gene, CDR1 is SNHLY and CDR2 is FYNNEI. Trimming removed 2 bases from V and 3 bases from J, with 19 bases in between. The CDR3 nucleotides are TGTGCCAGCAGTGAAAAGGGAACAGGGCTGAGGGACACTGAAGCTTTCTTT. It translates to CASSEKGTGLRDTEAFF.